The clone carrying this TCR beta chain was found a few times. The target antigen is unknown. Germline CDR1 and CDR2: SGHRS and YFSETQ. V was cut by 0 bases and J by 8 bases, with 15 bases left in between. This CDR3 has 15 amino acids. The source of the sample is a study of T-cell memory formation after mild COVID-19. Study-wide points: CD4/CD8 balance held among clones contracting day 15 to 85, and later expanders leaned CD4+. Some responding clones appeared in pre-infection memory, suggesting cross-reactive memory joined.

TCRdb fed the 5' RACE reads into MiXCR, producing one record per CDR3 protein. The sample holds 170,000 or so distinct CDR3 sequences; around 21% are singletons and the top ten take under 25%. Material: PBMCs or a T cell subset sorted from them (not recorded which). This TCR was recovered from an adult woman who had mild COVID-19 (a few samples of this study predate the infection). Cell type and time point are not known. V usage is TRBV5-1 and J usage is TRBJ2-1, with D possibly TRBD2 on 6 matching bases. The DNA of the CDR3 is TGCGCCAGCAGCTTGGGGGGGAGGTTAGTCGATGAGCAGTTCTTC. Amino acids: CASSLGGRLVDEQFF.